Listed here is a single TCR beta chain. Using immunoSEQ multiplex PCR, the repertoire was profiled, and TCRdb retains in-frame clones only, with some absent. Found here are fewer than 200,000 clones, around 83% of them singletons; the top ten hold approximately 8%. The data are from a study of blood T cell repertoires in COVID-19. Study overall: Collection of acute and convalescent COVID-19 samples took place in the United States, Italy and Spain.

V dropped 7 bases and J dropped 1 base, with 10 bases sitting between them. From germline, CDR1 is SGHTA and CDR2 FQGNSA. The CDR3 has 13 residues. This TCR was sampled from a woman in her sixties or seventies with COVID-19, enrolled during active disease. The rearrangement uses TRBV7-2 and TRBJ1-1, with a tentative D call TRBD1 (6 bases). Specimen: peripheral blood. The CDR3 loop reads CASTGQRNTEAFF. DNA for the CDR3: TGTGCCAGCACCGGACAGAGGAACACTGAAGCTTTCTTT.